This T cell receptor beta chain was recovered during a study of T cells in Graves' hyperthyroidism and ophthalmopathy. Study outcomes and limitations: Ophthalmopathy stood apart from stable hyperthyroidism in a 13 V-J model. In blood, most of the thyroid clonotypes expanded above 0.001 were also present.

These patients, aged 18 to 65, had recently diagnosed hyperthyroidism lasting under 2 months. Diagnostic assessment was based on clinical symptoms, serum thyroxine and TRAb, thyroid ultrasound and orbital computed tomography. Comment on this clonotype: Its cognate antigen is unknown.

Germline lookup yields CDR1 SGHAT and CDR2 FQNNGV. Trimming pared 5 bases from V and 5 bases from J, leaving 14 bases between. The length of the CDR3 is 14 residues. Amplified regions were TCR beta CDR3 sequences from RNA transcripts. First-round RT-PCR targeting the TCR CDR3 was performed with the HTBI primer set. TCRdb reprocessed the multiplex PCR reads with MiXCR, giving one entry per CDR3 protein. The data contain under 450,000 distinct CDR3 sequences, 15% to 17% of them seen just once; the ten biggest clones take up 7.7%. The sequence was obtained from a woman under 30 with Graves' hyperthyroidism. The chain uses TRBV11-2 and TRBJ2-3; tentatively, D is TRBD1 or TRBD2 (5 bases each). Sequenced material: blood. The DNA for the CDR3 is TGTGCCAGCAGCCCCGGGACCAACCGAGATACGCAGTATTTT. Translation gives CASSPGTNRDTQYF.